The source of this T cell receptor beta chain is a study of blood T cell repertoires in COVID-19. Across the whole study: The United States, Italy and Spain supplied acute and convalescent COVID-19 samples. Sources were T cells, B-cell-depleted T cells, or PBMCs; the material itself was cDNA or gDNA.

Participants were placed into cohorts based on the clinical history they reported. V shed 0 bases and J 2 bases; nucleotides not matched to a gene: 6. Germline CDR1 MRHNA, CDR2 SNTAGT. The length of the CDR3 is 16 residues. The repertoire was sequenced with immunoSEQ multiplex PCR; TCRdb's copy has only in-frame clones and lacks some. The sample yields about half a million clones, around nine tenths seen once. This clonotype was obtained from a woman aged 55-69 years who had recovered from COVID-19. V usage is TRBV6-4 and J usage is TRBJ2-5; the match to TRBD1 covers 7 bases. Source material: PBMCs or T cells enriched from blood (not recorded which). CDR3 coding DNA: TGTGCCAGCAGTGACTCAAGGGGGCGACTACAAGAGACCCAGTACTTC. Translated: CASSDSRGRLQETQYF.